These T cell receptor beta chains were read from a single sample in a study of T cell changes during pregnancy in multiple sclerosis. Repertoires were generated with immunoSEQ multiplex PCR, while TCRdb's copy carries only in-frame clones and drops some. This repertoire shows under 90,000 clones, 92% found once; its top ten account for 3% to 4.5%. The specimen comprised peripheral blood, sampled after pregnancy. The receptors come from a female donor in good health, enrolled as a control in a pregnancy study. CDR3s include the opening cysteine and the closing phenylalanine or tryptophan. The D gene is left open where the match is weak. The size entry is marked missing in some rows and otherwise reads once, few, many or a size class.

TGTGCCAGCTCACCACCGTGGCAGGGGGCGACTGGGGCCAACGTCCTGACTTTC CASSPPWQGATGANVLTF - TRBJ2-6 TRBD1 TRBV18
TGTGCCAGCAGCTCGGGACTAGCGGGGGGACGTGGCACAGATACGCAGTATTTT CASSSGLAGGRGTDTQYF - TRBJ2-3 TRBD2 TRBV11-1
TGTGCCAGCAGGAGGAATGACGAGCAGTACTTC CASRRNDEQYF - TRBJ2-7 - TRBV6-1
TGCAGCGTTTTAACAGGGTTCACTAGCACAGATACGCAGTATTTT CSVLTGFTSTDTQYF - TRBJ2-3 - TRBV29-1
TGTGCCAGCACCCTTAGCGGGAGTCGAGACGAGCAGTACTTC CASTLSGSRDEQYF - TRBJ2-7 TRBD2 TRBV6-1
TGTGCCAGCTCACTCAGGGGGCTGGACGAGCAGTACTTC CASSLRGLDEQYF - TRBJ2-7 TRBD1 TRBV18
TGTGCCAGCAGCGCACGGGGGGCAAGTGCGGATACGCAGTATTTT CASSARGASADTQYF - TRBJ2-3 - TRBV9
TGCGCCAGCACTCCGGGACAGGGGAATCAGCCCCAGCATTTT CASTPGQGNQPQHF once TRBJ1-5 TRBD1 TRBV23-1
TGTGCCAGTAGTCCCGTCGGCGCGGGTTCACCCCTCCACTTT CASSPVGAGSPLHF few TRBJ1-6 - TRBV19
TGTGCCAGCAGCGCATTAACCGCGGGGGGCTATGGCTACACCTTC CASSALTAGGYGYTF - TRBJ1-2 - TRBV9
TGTGCCAGCAGTTCCTATAGCGGCCAAGAGACCCAGTACTTC CASSSYSGQETQYF - TRBJ2-5 - TRBV6-5
TGTGCCAGCAGTTCTCCCGGAGACAGCTATGGCTACACCTTC CASSSPGDSYGYTF - TRBJ1-2 - TRBV28
TGCGCCAGCAGCCAAGCCGGGGTGGGGACCGGGGAGCTGTTTTTT CASSQAGVGTGELFF - TRBJ2-2 - TRBV4-3
TGTGCCAGCAGCTTAGAGTTGATGAAATCCCCAGATGGCTACACCTTC CASSLELMKSPDGYTF - TRBJ1-2 - TRBV11-2
TGCGCCAGCAGCCAGGCCAGATCCGAGCCCCAGCATTTT CASSQARSEPQHF - TRBJ1-5 - TRBV4-1
TGTGCCAGTAGTATGGACAGGGCACCCGTTATCCGGGGCTACACCTTC CASSMDRAPVIRGYTF - TRBJ1-2 TRBD1 TRBV19
TGCGCCAGCAGCTTCTTGACAGGGACTAATGAGCAGTTCTTC CASSFLTGTNEQFF once TRBJ2-1 - TRBV5-1
TGCGCCAGCAGCAGGGGACTAGCGGGAGGCCAACTAACCAATGAGCAGTTCTTC CASSRGLAGGQLTNEQFF - TRBJ2-1 TRBD2 TRBV5-1
TGTGCCAGCAGTTTAGGCGGGGGTACAGATACGCAGTATTTT CASSLGGGTDTQYF - TRBJ2-3 TRBD2 TRBV28
TGTGCCAGCTCACCAAGAGGGAACTCTGGAAACACCATATATTTT CASSPRGNSGNTIYF - TRBJ1-3 - TRBV18
TGTGCCAGCAGCTTCCTGGACACAAACACTGAAGCTTTCTTT CASSFLDTNTEAFF - TRBJ1-1 - TRBV7-8
TGTGCCAGCAGCTTTGGAGGGAATAAACAGCCCCAGCATTTT CASSFGGNKQPQHF - TRBJ1-5 - TRBV13
TGTGCCAGCCCTACCAGGGGGCGGACCCACAATGAGCAGTTCTTC CASPTRGRTHNEQFF - TRBJ2-1 TRBD1 TRBV6-5
TGTGCCAGCAGTTTATCGGGGGGTTCACCCCTCCACTTT CASSLSGGSPLHF few TRBJ1-6 - TRBV28
TGTGCCAGCACTCCACGTCGAACGGTCTTCGGGGGACCGAGCTCCTACAATGAGCAGTTCTTC CASTPRRTVFGGPSSYNEQFF - TRBJ2-1 - TRBV28
TGTGCCAGCTCGAGGGGGTACGAGCAGTACTTC CASSRGYEQYF - TRBJ2-7 - TRBV28
TGTGCCTCCAGAGGGGGGGGACCGTACGAGCAGTACTTC CASRGGGPYEQYF - TRBJ2-7 - TRBV27
TGTGCCATCAGTGCTAAGGGGTCTGCTAATGAAAAACTGTTTTTT CAISAKGSANEKLFF - TRBJ1-4 - TRBV10-3
TGTGCCAGCAGCGAGGAACCAACTAGCTCCTACGAGCAGTACTTC CASSEEPTSSYEQYF few TRBJ2-7 - TRBV6-5
TGTGCCAGCCGCCGGGGGGGGCGAACCGCCCGGGGCACCGGGGAGCTGTTTTTT CASRRGGRTARGTGELFF - TRBJ2-2 TRBD2 TRBV7-8
TGTGCCAGTAATAATCCGCGGGGGCTAGCGGGCCCCTACGAGCAGTACTTC CASNNPRGLAGPYEQYF - TRBJ2-7 TRBD2 TRBV28
TGTGCCAGCAGCCCCAGGCTAGCGGACTACAATGAGCAGTTCTTC CASSPRLADYNEQFF - TRBJ2-1 TRBD2 TRBV11-2
TGTGCCAGCAGCCAAGATCTAGACAGGGGGCTCTATGGCTACACCTTC CASSQDLDRGLYGYTF - TRBJ1-2 TRBD1 TRBV4-2
TGTGCCACCAGCTTTCTGGAGGGAGCTTTTCTAGAGACCCAGTACTTC CATSFLEGAFLETQYF - TRBJ2-5 - TRBV15
TGTGCCAGCTCACCGATGGGGACTGGGAATGAAAAACTGTTTTTT CASSPMGTGNEKLFF - TRBJ1-4 - TRBV18
TGTGCCAGCTCACGCCGACAGGTGAACACCGGGGAGCTGTTTTTT CASSRRQVNTGELFF - TRBJ2-2 - TRBV18
TGTGCCAGCAGTTACGTCAGGGAGAACACTGAAGCTTTCTTT CASSYVRENTEAFF - TRBJ1-1 - TRBV2
TGTGCCAGCTCACCCCTAGGACAGGGGGGCGAGCAGTACTTC CASSPLGQGGEQYF once TRBJ2-7 TRBD1 TRBV18
TGTGCCAGCAGCTTGGCCAAAACAGGGGACGTGTACGAGCAGTACTTC CASSLAKTGDVYEQYF - TRBJ2-7 TRBD1 TRBV5-6
TGTGCCAGCAGCCCCGGGGGGCCGTGGGATGAGCAGTTCTTC CASSPGGPWDEQFF - TRBJ2-1 - TRBV7-3
TGCAGCGTTGACAGGGCCGAAGGCACTGAAGCTTTCTTT CSVDRAEGTEAFF once TRBJ1-1 - TRBV29-1